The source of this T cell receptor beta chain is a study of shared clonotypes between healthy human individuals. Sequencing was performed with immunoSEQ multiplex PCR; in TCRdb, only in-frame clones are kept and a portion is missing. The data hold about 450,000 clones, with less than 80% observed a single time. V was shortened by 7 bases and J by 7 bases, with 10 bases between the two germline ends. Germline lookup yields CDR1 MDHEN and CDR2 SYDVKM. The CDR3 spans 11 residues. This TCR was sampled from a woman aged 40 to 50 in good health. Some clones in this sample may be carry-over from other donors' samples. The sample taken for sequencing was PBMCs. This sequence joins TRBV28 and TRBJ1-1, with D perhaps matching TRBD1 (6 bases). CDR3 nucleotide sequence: TGTGCCAGCAAACACAGGGTTGAAGCTTTCTTT. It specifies CASKHRVEAFF.